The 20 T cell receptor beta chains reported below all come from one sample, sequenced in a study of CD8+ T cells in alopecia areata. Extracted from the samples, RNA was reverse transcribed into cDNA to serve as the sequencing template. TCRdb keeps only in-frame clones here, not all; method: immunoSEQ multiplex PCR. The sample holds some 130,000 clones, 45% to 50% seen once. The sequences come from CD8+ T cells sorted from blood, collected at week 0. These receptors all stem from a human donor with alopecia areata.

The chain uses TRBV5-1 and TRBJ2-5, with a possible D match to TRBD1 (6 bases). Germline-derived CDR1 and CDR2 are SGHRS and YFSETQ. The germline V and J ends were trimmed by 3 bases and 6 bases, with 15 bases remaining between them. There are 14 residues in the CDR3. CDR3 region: CASSSDRRMKTQYF. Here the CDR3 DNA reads TGCGCCAGCAGCTCGGACAGACGGATGAAGACCCAGTACTTC.

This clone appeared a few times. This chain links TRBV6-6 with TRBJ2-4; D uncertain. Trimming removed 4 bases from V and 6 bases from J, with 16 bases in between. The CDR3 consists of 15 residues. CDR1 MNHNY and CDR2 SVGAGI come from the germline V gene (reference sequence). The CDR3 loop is CASSSGDGFLNIQYF. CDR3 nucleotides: TGTGCCAGCAGTTCTGGGGATGGGTTCTTAAACATTCAGTACTTC.

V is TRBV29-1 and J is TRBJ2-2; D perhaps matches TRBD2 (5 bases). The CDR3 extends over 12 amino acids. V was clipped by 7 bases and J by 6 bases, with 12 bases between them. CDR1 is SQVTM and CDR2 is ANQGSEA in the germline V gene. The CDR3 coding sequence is TGCAGCGGCCGGACTGTTGCCGGGGAGCTGTTTTTT. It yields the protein CSGRTVAGELFF.

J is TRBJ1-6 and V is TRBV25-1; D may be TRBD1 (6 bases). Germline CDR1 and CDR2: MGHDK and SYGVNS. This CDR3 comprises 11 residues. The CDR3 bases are TGTGCTGCAGGGGTCGCGTCACCCCTCCACTTT. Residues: CAAGVASPLHF.

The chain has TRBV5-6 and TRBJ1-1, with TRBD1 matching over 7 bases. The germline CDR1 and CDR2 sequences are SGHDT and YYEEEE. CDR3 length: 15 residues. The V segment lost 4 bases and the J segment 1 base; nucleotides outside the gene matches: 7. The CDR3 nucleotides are TGTGCCAGCAGCCCATCAGGGGGATGGAACACTGAAGCTTTCTTT. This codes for CASSPSGGWNTEAFF.

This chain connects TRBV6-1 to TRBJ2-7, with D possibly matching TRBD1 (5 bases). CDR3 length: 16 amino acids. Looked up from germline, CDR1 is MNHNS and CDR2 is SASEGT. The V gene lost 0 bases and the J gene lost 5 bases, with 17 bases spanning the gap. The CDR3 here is CASSEARGRDRNEQYF. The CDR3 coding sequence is TGTGCCAGCAGTGAAGCTAGGGGCAGGGATCGAAACGAGCAGTACTTC.

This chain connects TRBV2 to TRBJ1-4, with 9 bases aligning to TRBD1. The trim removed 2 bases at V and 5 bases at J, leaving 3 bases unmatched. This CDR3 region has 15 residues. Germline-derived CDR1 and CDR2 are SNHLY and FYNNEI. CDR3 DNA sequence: TGTGCCAGCAGTGAATTGGACAGGGGAAATGAAAAACTGTTTTTT. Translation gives CASSELDRGNEKLFF.

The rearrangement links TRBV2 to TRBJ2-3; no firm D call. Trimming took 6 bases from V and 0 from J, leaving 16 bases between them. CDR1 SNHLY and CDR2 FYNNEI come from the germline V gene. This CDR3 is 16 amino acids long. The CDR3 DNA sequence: TGTGCCAGCAGCGCCTGGCTGGCAGCGAGCACAGATACGCAGTATTTT. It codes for CASSAWLAASTDTQYF.

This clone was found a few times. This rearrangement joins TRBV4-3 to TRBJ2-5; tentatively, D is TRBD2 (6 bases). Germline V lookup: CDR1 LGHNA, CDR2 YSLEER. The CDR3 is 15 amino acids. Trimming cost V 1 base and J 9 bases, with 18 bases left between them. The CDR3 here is CASSQVRDFVAAQYF. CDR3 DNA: TGCGCCAGCAGCCAAGTCCGGGACTTCGTTGCGGCCCAGTACTTC.

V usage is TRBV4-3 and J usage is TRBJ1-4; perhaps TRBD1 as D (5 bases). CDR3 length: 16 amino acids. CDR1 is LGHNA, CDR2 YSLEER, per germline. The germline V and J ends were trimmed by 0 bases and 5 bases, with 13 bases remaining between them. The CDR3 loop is CASSQDFGGENEKLFF. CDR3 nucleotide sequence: TGCGCCAGCAGCCAAGATTTCGGGGGGGAGAATGAAAAACTGTTTTTT.

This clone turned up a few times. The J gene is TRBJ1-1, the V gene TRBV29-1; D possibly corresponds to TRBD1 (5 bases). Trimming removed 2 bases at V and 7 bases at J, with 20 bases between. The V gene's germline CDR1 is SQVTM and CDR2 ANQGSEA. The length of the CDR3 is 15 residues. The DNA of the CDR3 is TGCAGCGTTGAATACTATAGTCGGGGGTTGAGTGAAGCTTTCTTT. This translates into CSVEYYSRGLSEAFF.

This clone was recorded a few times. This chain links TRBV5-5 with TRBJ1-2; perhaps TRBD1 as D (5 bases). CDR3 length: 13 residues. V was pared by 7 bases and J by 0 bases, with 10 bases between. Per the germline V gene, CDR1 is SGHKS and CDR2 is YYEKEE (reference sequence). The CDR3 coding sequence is TGTGCCAGCGGGGACGGACCTAACTATGGCTACACCTTC. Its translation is CASGDGPNYGYTF.

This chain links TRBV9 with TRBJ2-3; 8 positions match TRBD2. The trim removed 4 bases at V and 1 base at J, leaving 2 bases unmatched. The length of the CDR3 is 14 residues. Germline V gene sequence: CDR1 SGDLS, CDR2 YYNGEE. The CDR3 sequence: CASSIGGGTDTQYF. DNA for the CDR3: TGTGCCAGCAGCATCGGGGGGGGCACAGATACGCAGTATTTT.

CDR3 residues: CASSQDYRAVSTDTQYF. The CDR3 bases are TGCGCCAGCAGCCAAGATTATCGGGCGGTTAGCACAGATACGCAGTATTTT. V gene TRBV4-3 combines with J gene TRBJ2-3; D remains unclear. The V gene's germline CDR1 is LGHNA and CDR2 YSLEER. This CDR3 is 17 amino acids long. The V and J ends lost 0 bases and 0 bases respectively, with 13 bases between them.

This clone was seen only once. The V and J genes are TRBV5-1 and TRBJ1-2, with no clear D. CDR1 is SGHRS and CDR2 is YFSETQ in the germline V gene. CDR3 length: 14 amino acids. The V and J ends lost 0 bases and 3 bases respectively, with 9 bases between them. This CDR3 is CASSLEPWDYGYTF. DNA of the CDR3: TGCGCCAGCAGCTTGGAGCCGTGGGACTATGGCTACACCTTC.

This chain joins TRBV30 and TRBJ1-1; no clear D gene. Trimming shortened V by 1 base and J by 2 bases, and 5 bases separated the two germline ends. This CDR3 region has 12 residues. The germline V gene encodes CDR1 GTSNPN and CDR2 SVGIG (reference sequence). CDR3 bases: TGTGCCTGGAGTGGACGAAACACTGAAGCTTTCTTT. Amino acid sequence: CAWSGRNTEAFF.

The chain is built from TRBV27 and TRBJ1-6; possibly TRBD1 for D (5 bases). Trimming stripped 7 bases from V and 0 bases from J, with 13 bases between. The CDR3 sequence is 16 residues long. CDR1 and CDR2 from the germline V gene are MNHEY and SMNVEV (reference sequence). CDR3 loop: CASTNVGVSYNSPLHF. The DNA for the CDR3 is TGTGCCAGCACAAACGTGGGGGTCTCCTATAATTCACCCCTCCACTTT.

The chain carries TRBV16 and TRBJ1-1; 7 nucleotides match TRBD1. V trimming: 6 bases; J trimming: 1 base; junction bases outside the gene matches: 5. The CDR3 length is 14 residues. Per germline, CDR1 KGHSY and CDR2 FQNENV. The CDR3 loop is CASRPDRANTEAFF. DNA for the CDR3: TGTGCCAGCAGACCAGACAGGGCGAACACTGAAGCTTTCTTT.

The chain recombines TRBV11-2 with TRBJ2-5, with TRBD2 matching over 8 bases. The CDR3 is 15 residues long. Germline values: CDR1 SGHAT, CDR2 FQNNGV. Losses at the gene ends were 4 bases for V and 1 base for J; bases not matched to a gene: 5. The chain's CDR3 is CASSSPRGVQETQYF. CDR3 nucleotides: TGTGCCAGCAGCTCCCCGCGGGGGGTCCAAGAGACCCAGTACTTC.

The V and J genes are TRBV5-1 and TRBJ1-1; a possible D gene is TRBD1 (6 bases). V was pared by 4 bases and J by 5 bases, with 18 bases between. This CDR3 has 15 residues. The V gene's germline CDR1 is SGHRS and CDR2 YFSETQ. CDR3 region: CASSGRDRRGTEAFF. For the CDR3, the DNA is TGCGCCAGCAGCGGCCGGGACCGGAGGGGGACTGAAGCTTTCTTT.